This T cell receptor beta chain is drawn from a study of blood T cells in healthy people across ages. This clonotype showed up just a few times. PCR was performed a second time for roughly 7 to 11 cycles using a sample-barcoded 5' primer and a J-beta primer mix. TCRdb itself ran the 5' RACE reads through MiXCR, one entry per CDR3 protein. The table lists about a million distinct CDR3 sequences, 35% to 45% of them singletons. Sequencing was carried out using blood. The receptor's source is a man younger than 30 in good health.

CDR3 nucleotides: TGCAGCGCTTGGACAGTAAACACCGGGGAGCTGTTTTTT. This encodes CSAWTVNTGELFF. The rearrangement uses TRBV29-1 and TRBJ2-2, with D maybe TRBD1 (6 bases). Deletions cut 7 bases from V and 2 bases from J, with 11 bases between. The CDR3 is 13 residues long. The germline V gene has CDR1 SQVTM and CDR2 ANQGSEA.